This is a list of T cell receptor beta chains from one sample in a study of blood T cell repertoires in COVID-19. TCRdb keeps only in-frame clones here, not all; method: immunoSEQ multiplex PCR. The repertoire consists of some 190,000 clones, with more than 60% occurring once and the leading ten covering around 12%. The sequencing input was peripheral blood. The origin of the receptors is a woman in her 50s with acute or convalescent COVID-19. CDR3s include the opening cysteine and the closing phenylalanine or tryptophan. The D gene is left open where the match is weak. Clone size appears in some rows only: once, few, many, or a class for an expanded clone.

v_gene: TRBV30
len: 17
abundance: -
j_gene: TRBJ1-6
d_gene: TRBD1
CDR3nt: TGTGCCTGGAGTCCCGGACAGGGATACTCCTATAATTCACCCCTCCACTTT
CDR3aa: CAWSPGQGYSYNSPLHF

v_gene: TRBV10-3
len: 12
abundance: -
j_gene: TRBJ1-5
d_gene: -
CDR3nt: TGTGCCGTCGGGGATGGCAATCAGCCCCAGCATTTT
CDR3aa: CAVGDGNQPQHF

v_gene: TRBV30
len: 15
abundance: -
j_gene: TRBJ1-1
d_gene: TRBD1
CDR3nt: TGTGCCTGGAGCGGACAGGGGGGAATGAACACTGAAGCTTTCTTT
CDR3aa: CAWSGQGGMNTEAFF

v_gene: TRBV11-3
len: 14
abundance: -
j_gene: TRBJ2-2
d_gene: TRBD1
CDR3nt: TGTGCCAGCGCGACAGGGGGCATGGGCGGGGAGCTGTTTTTT
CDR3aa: CASATGGMGGELFF

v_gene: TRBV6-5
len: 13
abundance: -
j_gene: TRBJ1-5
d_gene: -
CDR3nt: TGTGCCAGCAGTCCTAACCCCTTTCAGCCCCAGCATTTT
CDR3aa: CASSPNPFQPQHF

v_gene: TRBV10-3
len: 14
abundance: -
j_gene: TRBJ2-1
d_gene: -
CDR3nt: TGTGCCCCCCCAGGTAGTGGGGCGGGGAATGAGCAGTTCTTC
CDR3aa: CAPPGSGAGNEQFF

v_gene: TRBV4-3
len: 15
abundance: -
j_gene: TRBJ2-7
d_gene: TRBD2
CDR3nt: TGCGCCAGCAGCCAAGGTCGGACTAGCGGATACGAGCAGTACTTC
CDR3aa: CASSQGRTSGYEQYF

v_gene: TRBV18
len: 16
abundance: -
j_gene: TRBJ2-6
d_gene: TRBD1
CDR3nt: TGTGCCAGCTCACTAGACAGGGGCTCTGGGGCCAACGTCCTGACTTTC
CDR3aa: CASSLDRGSGANVLTF

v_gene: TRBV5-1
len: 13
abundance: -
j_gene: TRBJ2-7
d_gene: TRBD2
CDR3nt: TGCGCCAGCAGTCGTTTGAGCGGGATCGAGCAGTACTTC
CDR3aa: CASSRLSGIEQYF

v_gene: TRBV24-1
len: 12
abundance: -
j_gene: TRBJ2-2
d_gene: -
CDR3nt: TGTGCCACCAGATGGGGGGCCGGGGAGCTGTTTTTT
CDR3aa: CATRWGAGELFF

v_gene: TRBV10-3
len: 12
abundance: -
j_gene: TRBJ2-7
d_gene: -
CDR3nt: TGTGCCATCGCCCAGGTATGGTACGAGCAGTACTTC
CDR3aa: CAIAQVWYEQYF

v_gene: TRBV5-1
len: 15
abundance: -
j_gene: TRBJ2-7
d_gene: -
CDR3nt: TGCGCCAGCAGCTTGTACTTCCCGAGCTCCTACGAGCAGTACTTC
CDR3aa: CASSLYFPSSYEQYF

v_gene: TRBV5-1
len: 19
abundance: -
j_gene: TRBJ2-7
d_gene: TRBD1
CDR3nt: TGCGCCAGCAGCTTGGCCGGGACAGGGGGCTACTCCAGCTCCTACGAGCAGTACTTC
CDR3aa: CASSLAGTGGYSSSYEQYF

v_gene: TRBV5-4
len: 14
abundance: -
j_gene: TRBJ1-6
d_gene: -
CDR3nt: TGTGCCAGCAGCCGGGGGGGGCATAATTCACCCCTCCACTTT
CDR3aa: CASSRGGHNSPLHF

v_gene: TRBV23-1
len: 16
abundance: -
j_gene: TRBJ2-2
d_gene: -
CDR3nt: TGCGCCAGCAGTCAATCCGGGACACAAGACACCGGGGAGCTGTTTTTT
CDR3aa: CASSQSGTQDTGELFF

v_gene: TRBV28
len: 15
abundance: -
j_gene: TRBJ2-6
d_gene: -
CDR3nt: TGTGCCAGCAGTTACGGGGGATCTGGGGCCAACGTCCTGACTTTC
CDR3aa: CASSYGGSGANVLTF

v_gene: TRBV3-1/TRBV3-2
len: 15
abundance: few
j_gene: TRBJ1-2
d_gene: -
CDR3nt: TGTGCCAGCAGCCAAGAGGTTCAGGGGAACTATGGCTACACCTTC
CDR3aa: CASSQEVQGNYGYTF

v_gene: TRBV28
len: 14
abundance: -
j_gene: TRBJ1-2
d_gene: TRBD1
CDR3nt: TGTGCCACCCTGACAGGGCCGGCGGGCTATGGCTACACCTTC
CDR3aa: CATLTGPAGYGYTF

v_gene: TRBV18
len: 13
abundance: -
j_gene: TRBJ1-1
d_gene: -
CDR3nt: TGTGCCAGCTCACCCCTCCGAGACACTGAAGCTTTCTTT
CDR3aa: CASSPLRDTEAFF

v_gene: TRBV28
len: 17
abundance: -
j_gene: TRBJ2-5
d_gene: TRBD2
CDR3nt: TGTGCCAGCAGTTTAATCGGAGCGGGGTCAGGGCAAGAGACCCAGTACTTC
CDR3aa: CASSLIGAGSGQETQYF

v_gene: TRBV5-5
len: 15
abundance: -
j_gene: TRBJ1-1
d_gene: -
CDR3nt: TGTGCCAGCACTCCGGCGGGGGGGCCGAACACTGAAGCTTTCTTT
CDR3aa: CASTPAGGPNTEAFF

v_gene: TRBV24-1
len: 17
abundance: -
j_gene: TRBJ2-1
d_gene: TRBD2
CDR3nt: TGTGCCACCAGTGACCCCATTACTAGCGGGAGCAATAATGAGCAGTTCTTC
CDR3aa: CATSDPITSGSNNEQFF

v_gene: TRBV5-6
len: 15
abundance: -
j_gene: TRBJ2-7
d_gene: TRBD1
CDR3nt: TGTGCCAGCACCGAAGGACAGGGATTTTCCTACGAGCAGTACTTC
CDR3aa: CASTEGQGFSYEQYF

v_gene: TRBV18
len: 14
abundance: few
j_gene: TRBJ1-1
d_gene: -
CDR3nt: TGTGCCAGCTCAACGACAGGCATGAACACTGAAGCTTTCTTT
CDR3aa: CASSTTGMNTEAFF

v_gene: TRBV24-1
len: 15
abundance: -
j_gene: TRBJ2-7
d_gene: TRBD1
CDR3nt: TGTGCCACCAGTGAACCCCGACAGGGGCAATACGAGCAGTACTTC
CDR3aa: CATSEPRQGQYEQYF

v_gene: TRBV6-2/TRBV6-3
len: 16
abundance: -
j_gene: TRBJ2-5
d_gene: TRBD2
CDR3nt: TGTGCCAGCAGTCTCGGGACTAGCGGGGGTCAAGAGACCCAGTACTTC
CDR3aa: CASSLGTSGGQETQYF

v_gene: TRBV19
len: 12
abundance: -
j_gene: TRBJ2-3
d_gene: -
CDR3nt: TGTGCCAGTAGGGGGCGGACAGATACGCAGTATTTT
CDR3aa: CASRGRTDTQYF

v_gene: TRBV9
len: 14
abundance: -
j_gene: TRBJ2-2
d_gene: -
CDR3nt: TGTGCCAGCAGCGTTGGGGTAGCGGCCGGGGAGCTGTTTTTT
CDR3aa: CASSVGVAAGELFF

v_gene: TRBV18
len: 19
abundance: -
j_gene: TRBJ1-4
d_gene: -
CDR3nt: TGTGCCAGCTCACGGGGGACAAGAGGGGCTCAGGCAACTAATGAAAAACTGTTTTTT
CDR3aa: CASSRGTRGAQATNEKLFF

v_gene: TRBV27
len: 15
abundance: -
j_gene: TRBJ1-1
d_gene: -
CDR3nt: TGTGCCAGCAGTTCCCAGGGGACCCGGGCCACTGAAGCTTTCTTT
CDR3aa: CASSSQGTRATEAFF

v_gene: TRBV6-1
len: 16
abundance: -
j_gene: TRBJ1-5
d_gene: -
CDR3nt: TGTGCCAGCAGTGAAGAGGTGGGCTATAGCAATCAGCCCCAGCATTTT
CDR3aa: CASSEEVGYSNQPQHF

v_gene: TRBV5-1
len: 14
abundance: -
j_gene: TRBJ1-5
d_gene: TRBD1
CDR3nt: TGCGCCAGCAGTACAGGGGAAAGTAATCAGCCCCAGCATTTT
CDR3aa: CASSTGESNQPQHF

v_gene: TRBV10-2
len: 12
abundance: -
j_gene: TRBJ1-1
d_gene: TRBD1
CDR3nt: TGCGCCAGCACCCAGACAGGGAACGAAGCTTTCTTT
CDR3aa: CASTQTGNEAFF

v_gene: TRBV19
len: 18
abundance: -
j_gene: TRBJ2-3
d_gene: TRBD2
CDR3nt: TGTGCCAGTACCCGGGGGGAGTTGGTCAGGACCAGCACAGATACGCAGTATTTT
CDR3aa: CASTRGELVRTSTDTQYF

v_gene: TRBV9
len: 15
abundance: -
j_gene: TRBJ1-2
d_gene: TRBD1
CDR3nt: TGTGCCAGCAGCGAGGCGACAGGGGTTAACTATGGCTACACCTTC
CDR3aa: CASSEATGVNYGYTF

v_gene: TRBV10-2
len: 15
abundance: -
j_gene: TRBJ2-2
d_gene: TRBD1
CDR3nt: TGCGCCAGCACTGGGACAGGGGGCGCCGTCGGGGAGCTGTTTTTT
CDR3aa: CASTGTGGAVGELFF

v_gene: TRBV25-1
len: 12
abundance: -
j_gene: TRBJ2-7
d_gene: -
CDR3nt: TGTGCCAGCAGGGGCAGCTCCTACGAGCAGTACTTC
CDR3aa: CASRGSSYEQYF

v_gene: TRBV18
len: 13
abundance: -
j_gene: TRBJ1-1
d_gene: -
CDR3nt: TGTGCCAGCTCACCGGGGAGGAACACTGAAGCTTTCTTT
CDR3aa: CASSPGRNTEAFF

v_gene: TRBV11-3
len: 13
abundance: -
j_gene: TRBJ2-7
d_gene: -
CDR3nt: TGTGCCAGCAGCTTAGTGGCATTCGGGGAGCAGTACTTC
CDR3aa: CASSLVAFGEQYF

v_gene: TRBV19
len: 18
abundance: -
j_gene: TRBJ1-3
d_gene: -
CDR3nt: TGTGCCAGTACCCCGGGTGACAGATTCCGACCCTCTGGAAACACCATATATTTT
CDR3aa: CASTPGDRFRPSGNTIYF

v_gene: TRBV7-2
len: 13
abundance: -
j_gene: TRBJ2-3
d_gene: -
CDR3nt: TGTGCCAGCAGCGTCGGTAACACAGATACGCAGTATTTT
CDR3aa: CASSVGNTDTQYF

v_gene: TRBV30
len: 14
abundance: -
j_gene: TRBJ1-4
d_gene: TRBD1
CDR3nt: TGTGCCTGGAGTCGGGACAGGGGAGGCGAAAAACTGTTTTTT
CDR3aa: CAWSRDRGGEKLFF